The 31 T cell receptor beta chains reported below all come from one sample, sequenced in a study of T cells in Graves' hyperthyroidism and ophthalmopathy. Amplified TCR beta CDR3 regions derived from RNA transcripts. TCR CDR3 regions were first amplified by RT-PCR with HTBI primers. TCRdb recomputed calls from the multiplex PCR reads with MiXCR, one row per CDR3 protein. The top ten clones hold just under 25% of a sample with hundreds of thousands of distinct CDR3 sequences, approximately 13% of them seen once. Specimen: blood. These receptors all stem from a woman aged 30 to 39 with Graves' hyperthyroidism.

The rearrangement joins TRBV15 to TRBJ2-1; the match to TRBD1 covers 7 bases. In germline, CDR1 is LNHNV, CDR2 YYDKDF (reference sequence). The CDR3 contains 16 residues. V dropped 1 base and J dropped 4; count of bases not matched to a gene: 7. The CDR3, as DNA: TGTGCCACCAGCAGAGTCACAGGGGTCCGGTACAATGAGCAGTTCTTC. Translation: CATSRVTGVRYNEQFF. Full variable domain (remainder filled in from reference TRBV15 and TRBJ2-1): DAMVIQNPRYQVTQFGKPVTLSCSQTLNHNVMYWYQQKSSQAPKLLFHYYDKDFNNEADTPDNFQSRRPNTSFCFLDIRSPGLGDTAMYLCATSRVTGVRYNEQFFGPGTRLTVL.

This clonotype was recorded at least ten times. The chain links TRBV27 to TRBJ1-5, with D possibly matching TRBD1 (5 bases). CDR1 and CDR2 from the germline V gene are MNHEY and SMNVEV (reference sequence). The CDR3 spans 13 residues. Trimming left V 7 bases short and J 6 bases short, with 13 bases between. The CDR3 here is CASTGSVGQPQHF. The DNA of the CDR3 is TGTGCCAGCACAGGGTCGGTGGGTCAGCCCCAGCATTTT.

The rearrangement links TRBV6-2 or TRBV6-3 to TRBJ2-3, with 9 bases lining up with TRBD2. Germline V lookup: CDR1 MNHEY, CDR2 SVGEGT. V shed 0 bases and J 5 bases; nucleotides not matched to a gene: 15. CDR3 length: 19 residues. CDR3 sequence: CASSYSRPGGASGEDTQYF. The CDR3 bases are TGTGCCAGCAGTTACTCGAGGCCGGGGGGGGCTAGCGGGGAAGATACGCAGTATTTT.

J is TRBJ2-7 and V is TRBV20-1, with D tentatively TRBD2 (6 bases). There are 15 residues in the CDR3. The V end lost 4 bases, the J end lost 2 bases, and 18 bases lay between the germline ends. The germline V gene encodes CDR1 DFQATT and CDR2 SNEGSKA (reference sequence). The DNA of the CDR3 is TGCAGTGCTACCACAAAGATCGGGGGAACCTACGAGCAGTACTTC. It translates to CSATTKIGGTYEQYF.

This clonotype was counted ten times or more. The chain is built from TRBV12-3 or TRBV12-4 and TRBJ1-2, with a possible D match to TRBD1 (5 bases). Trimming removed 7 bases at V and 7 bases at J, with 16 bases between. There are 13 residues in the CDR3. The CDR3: CASTPGRAFGYTF. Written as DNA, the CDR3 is TGTGCCAGCACTCCAGGGCGGGCATTTGGCTACACCTTC.

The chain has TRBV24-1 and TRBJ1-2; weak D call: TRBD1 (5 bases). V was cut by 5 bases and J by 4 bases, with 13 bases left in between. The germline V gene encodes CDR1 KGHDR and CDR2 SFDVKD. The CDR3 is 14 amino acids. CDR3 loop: CATSGGRSPYGYTF. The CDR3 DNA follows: TGTGCCACCAGTGGGGGACGGAGCCCCTATGGCTACACCTTC.

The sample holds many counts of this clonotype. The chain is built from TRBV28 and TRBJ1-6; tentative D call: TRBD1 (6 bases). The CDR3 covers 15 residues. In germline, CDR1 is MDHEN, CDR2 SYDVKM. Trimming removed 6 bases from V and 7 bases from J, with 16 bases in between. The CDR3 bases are TGTGCCAGCAGCTCTATTACAGGGCTCAATTCACCCCTCCACTTT. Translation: CASSSITGLNSPLHF. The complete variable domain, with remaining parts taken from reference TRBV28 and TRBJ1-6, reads DVKVTQSSRYLVKRTGEKVFLECVQDMDHENMFWYRQDPGLGLRLIYFSYDVKMKEKGDIPEGYSVSREKKERFSLILESASTNQTSMYLCASSSITGLNSPLHFGNGTRLTVT.

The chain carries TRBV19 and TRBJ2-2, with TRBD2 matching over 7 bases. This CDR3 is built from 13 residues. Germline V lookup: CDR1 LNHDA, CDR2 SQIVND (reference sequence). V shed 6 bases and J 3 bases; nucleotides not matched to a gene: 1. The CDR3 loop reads CASRGRDTGELFF. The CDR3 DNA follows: TGTGCCAGTAGAGGGAGGGACACCGGGGAGCTGTTTTTT.

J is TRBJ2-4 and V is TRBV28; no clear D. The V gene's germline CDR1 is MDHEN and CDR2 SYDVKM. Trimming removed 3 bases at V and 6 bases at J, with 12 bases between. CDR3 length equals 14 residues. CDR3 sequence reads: CASSFSGTTNIQYF. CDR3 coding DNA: TGTGCCAGCAGTTTCTCTGGCACGACAAACATTCAGTACTTC. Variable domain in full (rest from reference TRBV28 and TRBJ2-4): DVKVTQSSRYLVKRTGEKVFLECVQDMDHENMFWYRQDPGLGLRLIYFSYDVKMKEKGDIPEGYSVSREKKERFSLILESASTNQTSMYLCASSFSGTTNIQYFGAGTRLSVL.

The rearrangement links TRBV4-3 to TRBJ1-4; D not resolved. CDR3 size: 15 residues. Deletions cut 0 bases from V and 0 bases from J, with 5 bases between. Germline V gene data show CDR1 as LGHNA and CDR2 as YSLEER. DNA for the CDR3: TGCGCCAGCAGCCAAGAAGGGACAACTAATGAAAAACTGTTTTTT. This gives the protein CASSQEGTTNEKLFF.

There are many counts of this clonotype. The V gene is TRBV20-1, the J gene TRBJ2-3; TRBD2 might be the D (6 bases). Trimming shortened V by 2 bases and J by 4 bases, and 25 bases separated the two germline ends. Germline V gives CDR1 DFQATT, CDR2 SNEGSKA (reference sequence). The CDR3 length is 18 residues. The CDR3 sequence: CSARWEKGGIEGADTQYF. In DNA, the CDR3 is TGCAGTGCTAGATGGGAGAAGGGAGGCATTGAGGGAGCAGATACGCAGTATTTT.

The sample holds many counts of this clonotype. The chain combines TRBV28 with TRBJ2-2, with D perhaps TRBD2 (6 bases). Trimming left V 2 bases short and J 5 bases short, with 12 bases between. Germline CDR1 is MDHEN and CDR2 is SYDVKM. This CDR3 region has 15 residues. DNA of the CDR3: TGTGCCAGCAGTTTAGGGGGGATTGGGACCGGGGAGCTGTTTTTT. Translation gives CASSLGGIGTGELFF.

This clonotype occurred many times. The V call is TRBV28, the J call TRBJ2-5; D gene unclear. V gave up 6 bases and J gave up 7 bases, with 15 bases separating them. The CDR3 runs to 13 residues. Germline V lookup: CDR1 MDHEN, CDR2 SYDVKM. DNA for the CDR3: TGTGCCAGCAGGGCGCCGGCAGTAGCGACCCAGTACTTC. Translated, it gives CASRAPAVATQYF.

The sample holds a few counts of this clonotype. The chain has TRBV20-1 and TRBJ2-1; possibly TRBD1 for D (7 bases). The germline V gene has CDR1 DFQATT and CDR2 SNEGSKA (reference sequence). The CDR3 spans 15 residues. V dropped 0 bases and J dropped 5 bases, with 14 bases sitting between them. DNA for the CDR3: TGCAGTGCTAGAGATGCAGGGGGGTTCAACAATGAGCAGTTCTTC. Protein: CSARDAGGFNNEQFF.

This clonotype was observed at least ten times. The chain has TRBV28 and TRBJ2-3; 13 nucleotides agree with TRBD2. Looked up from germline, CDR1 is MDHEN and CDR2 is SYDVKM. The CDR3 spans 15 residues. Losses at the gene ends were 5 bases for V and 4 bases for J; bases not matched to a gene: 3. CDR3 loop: CASSRLAGGADTQYF. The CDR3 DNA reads TGTGCCAGCAGTCGACTAGCGGGAGGCGCAGATACGCAGTATTTT.

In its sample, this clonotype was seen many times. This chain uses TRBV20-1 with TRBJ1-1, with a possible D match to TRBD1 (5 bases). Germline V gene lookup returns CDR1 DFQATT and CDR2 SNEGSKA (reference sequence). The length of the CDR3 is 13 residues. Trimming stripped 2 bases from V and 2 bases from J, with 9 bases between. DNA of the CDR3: TGCAGTGCTAGAAGACAGCCCAACACTGAAGCTTTCTTT. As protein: CSARRQPNTEAFF.

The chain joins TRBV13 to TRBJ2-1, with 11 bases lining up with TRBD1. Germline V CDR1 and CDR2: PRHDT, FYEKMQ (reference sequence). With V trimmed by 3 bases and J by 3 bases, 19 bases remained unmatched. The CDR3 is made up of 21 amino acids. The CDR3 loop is CASSFVWEGQGGLKNYNEQFF. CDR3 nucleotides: TGTGCCAGCAGCTTCGTTTGGGAGGGACAGGGGGGATTAAAAAACTACAATGAGCAGTTCTTC.

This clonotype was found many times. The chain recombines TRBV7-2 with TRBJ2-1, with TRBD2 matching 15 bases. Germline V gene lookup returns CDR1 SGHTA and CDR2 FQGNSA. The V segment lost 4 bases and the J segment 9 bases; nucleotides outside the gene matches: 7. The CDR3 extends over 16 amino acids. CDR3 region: CASSWGLAGGAIEQFF. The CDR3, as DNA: TGTGCCAGCAGCTGGGGACTAGCGGGAGGTGCGATTGAGCAGTTCTTC.

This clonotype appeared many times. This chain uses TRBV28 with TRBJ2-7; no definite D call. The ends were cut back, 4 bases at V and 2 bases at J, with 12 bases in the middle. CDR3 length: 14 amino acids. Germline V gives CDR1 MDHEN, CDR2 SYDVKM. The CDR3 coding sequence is TGTGCCAGCAGTTCCCCCCAGTTAGCCTACGAGCAGTACTTC. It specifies CASSSPQLAYEQYF.

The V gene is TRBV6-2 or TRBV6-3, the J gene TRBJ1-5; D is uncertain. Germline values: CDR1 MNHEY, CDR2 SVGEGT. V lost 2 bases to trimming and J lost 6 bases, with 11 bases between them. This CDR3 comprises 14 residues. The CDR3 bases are TGTGCCAGCAGTTACGGCGGTTCGGGTCAGCCCCAGCATTTT. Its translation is CASSYGGSGQPQHF.

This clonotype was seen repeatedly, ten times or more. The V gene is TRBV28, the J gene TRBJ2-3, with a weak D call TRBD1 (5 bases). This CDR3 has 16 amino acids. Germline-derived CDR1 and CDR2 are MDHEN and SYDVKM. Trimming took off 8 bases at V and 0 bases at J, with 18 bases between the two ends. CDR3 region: CASQVWGLLSTDTQYF. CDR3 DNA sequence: TGTGCCAGCCAAGTATGGGGCCTTCTTAGCACAGATACGCAGTATTTT.

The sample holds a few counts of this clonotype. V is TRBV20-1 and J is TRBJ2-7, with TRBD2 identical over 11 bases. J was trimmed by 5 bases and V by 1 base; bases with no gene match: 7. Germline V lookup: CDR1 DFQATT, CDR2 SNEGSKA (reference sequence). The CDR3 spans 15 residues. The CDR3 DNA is TGCAGTGCTAGAGTAGCGGGAGGGGTTGGGAACGAGCAGTACTTC. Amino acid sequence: CSARVAGGVGNEQYF.

This CDR3 is CASSPRTGSDGELFF. The CDR3 DNA is TGTGCCAGCAGCCCACGGACAGGGTCTGACGGGGAGCTGTTTTTT. The chain couples TRBV7-9 to TRBJ2-2; TRBD1 matches at 8 bases. V was pared by 5 bases and J by 7 bases, with 9 bases of the junction left unmatched. The CDR3 runs 15 residues. Germline-derived CDR1 and CDR2 are SEHNR and FQNEAQ (reference sequence).

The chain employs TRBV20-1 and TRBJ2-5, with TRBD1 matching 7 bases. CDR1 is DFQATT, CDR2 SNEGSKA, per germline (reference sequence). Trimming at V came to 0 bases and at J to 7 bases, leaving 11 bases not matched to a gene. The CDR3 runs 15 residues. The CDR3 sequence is CSARDIGTVYGTQYF. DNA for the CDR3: TGCAGTGCTAGAGATATCGGGACAGTATATGGGACCCAGTACTTC.

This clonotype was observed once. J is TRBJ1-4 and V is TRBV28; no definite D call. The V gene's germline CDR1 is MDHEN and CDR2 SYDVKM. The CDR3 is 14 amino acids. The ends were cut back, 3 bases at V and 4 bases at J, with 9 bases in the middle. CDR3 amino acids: CASSLREVNEKLFF. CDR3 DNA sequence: TGTGCCAGCAGTTTGAGGGAAGTTAATGAAAAACTGTTTTTT.

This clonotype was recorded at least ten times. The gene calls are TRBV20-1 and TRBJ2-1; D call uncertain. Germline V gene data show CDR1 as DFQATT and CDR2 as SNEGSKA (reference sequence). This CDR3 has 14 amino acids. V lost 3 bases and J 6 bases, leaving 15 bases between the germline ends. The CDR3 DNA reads TGCAGTGCTAGTCCGTGGACGGAGAGCAATGAGCAGTTCTTC. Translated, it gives CSASPWTESNEQFF.

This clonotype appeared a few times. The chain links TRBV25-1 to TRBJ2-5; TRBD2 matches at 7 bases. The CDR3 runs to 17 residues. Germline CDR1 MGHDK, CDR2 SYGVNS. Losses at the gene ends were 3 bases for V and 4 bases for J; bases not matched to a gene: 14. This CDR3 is CASSDRREFYVGETQYF. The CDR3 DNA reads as TGTGCCAGCAGTGATCGGCGGGAGTTTTACGTCGGAGAGACCCAGTACTTC.

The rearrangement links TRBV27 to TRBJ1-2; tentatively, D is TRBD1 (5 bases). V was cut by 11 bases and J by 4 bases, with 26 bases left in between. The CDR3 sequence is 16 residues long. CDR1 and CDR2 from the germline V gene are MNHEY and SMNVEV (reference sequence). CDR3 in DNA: TGTGCCGGACCGACAACCGGGACTGACGGGCGCTATGGCTACACCTTC. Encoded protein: CAGPTTGTDGRYGYTF.

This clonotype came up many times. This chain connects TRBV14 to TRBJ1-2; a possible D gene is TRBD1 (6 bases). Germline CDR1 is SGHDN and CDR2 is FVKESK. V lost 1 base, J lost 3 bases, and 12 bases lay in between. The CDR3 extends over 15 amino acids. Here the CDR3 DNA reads TGTGCCAGCAGCCAAGCCCGGGGGGCTGACTATGGCTACACCTTC. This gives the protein CASSQARGADYGYTF.

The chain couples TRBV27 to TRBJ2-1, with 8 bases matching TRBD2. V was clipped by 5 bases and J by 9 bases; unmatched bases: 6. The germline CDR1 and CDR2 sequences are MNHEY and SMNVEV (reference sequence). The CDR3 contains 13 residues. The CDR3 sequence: CASSMTTSGEQFF. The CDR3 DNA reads TGTGCCAGCAGTATGACCACTAGCGGTGAGCAGTTCTTC.

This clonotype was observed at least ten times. DNA for the CDR3: TGTGCCAGCAGTTTATACCAGGGTTCCTACAATGAGCAGTTCTTC. This sequence encodes CASSLYQGSYNEQFF. The chain couples TRBV27 to TRBJ2-1; D may be TRBD1 (5 bases). Germline CDR1 reads MNHEY; CDR2 reads SMNVEV (reference sequence). V was trimmed by 1 base and J by 1 base, leaving 8 bases between them. The CDR3 consists of 15 residues.